Listed below are T cell receptor beta chains from one sample, sequenced in a study of blood T cell repertoires in COVID-19. Sequencing was performed with immunoSEQ multiplex PCR; in TCRdb, only in-frame clones are kept and a portion is missing. The profile shows about 270,000 clones, less than 95% of them singletons. Sequencing was performed on PBMCs or T cells enriched from blood (not recorded which). The source is a middle-aged man who had been exposed to COVID-19. Both conserved end residues are part of each CDR3. Each record gives: clone size, V gene, D gene, J gene, CDR3 DNA, CDR3 protein. A D gene is named only where the DNA matches it firmly. Some rows mark clone size as missing; the rest say once, few, many or name a class of expanded clone.

size: few; V: TRBV28; D: .; J: TRBJ1-2; DNA: TGTGCCAGCACACCACGGACTGACGTCTACACCTTC; CDR3: CASTPRTDVYTF
size: .; V: TRBV5-4; D: .; J: TRBJ2-2; DNA: TGTGCCAGCAGCTTGGACAGGGTAAATACCGGGGAGCTGTTTTTT; CDR3: CASSLDRVNTGELFF
size: .; V: TRBV7-9; D: TRBD2; J: TRBJ2-1; DNA: TGTGCCAGCATAACAGTGGAAGGACTAGCGGAATACAATGAGCAGTTCTTC; CDR3: CASITVEGLAEYNEQFF
size: once; V: TRBV30; D: TRBD1; J: TRBJ2-3; DNA: TGTGCCTTACAGGGGCTCACAGATACGCAGTATTTT; CDR3: CALQGLTDTQYF
size: .; V: TRBV19; D: TRBD1; J: TRBJ1-1; DNA: TGTGCCAGTAGTACCCGAACTACAGGGGGCACTGAAGCTTTCTTT; CDR3: CASSTRTTGGTEAFF
size: .; V: TRBV28; D: TRBD1; J: TRBJ1-2; DNA: TGTGCCAGCAGTCTTCGACAGGGGCGCGGCTACACCTTC; CDR3: CASSLRQGRGYTF
size: .; V: TRBV9; D: .; J: TRBJ2-7; DNA: TGTGCCAGCAGCGTAGACAGTGGCTACGAGCAGTACTTC; CDR3: CASSVDSGYEQYF
size: .; V: TRBV25-1; D: .; J: TRBJ1-1; DNA: TGTGCCAGCAGTGTAAGCGGGGGCCTCATGAACACTGAAGCTTTCTTT; CDR3: CASSVSGGLMNTEAFF
size: .; V: TRBV18; D: TRBD2; J: TRBJ2-3; DNA: TGTGCCAGCTCACCTACGCGGGGGGGCACAGATACGCAGTATTTT; CDR3: CASSPTRGGTDTQYF
size: .; V: TRBV19; D: TRBD1; J: TRBJ1-2; DNA: TGTGCCAGCAAGGACAGGGTTCACTATGGCTACACCTTC; CDR3: CASKDRVHYGYTF
size: .; V: TRBV6-1; D: .; J: TRBJ2-3; DNA: TGTGCCAGCAGTGAAGAGGGGGTGCGCATTATAGATACGCAGTATTTT; CDR3: CASSEEGVRIIDTQYF
size: .; V: TRBV11-2; D: .; J: TRBJ2-1; DNA: TGTGCCAGCAGCTACCCGGGACTCTACAATGAGCAGTTCTTC; CDR3: CASSYPGLYNEQFF
size: .; V: TRBV19; D: .; J: TRBJ1-5; DNA: TGTGCCAGTACCGTCGTACTTTATAGCAATCAGCCCCAGCATTTT; CDR3: CASTVVLYSNQPQHF
size: few; V: TRBV5-4; D: TRBD2; J: TRBJ2-7; DNA: TGTGCCAGCAGCTTGTCAGGGCTAGCGGACTACGAGCAGTACTTC; CDR3: CASSLSGLADYEQYF
size: .; V: TRBV5-1; D: .; J: TRBJ1-5; DNA: TGCGCCAGCAGCTTGGGGCAGGGTGGCAATCAGCCCCAGCATTTT; CDR3: CASSLGQGGNQPQHF
size: .; V: TRBV5-1; D: TRBD2; J: TRBJ2-1; DNA: TGCGCCAGCAGCTTGGGTAGCGGGAGGAACAATGAGCAGTTCTTC; CDR3: CASSLGSGRNNEQFF
size: .; V: TRBV12-5; D: .; J: TRBJ2-7; DNA: TGTGCTAGTGGCCCCGGACGGGAGCCCTACGAGCAGTACTTC; CDR3: CASGPGREPYEQYF
size: once; V: TRBV27; D: TRBD2; J: TRBJ2-2; DNA: TGTGCCAGCAGGAGCGGCCTAGCGGGAGAGACCGGGGAGCTGTTTTTT; CDR3: CASRSGLAGETGELFF
size: .; V: TRBV19; D: .; J: TRBJ2-5; DNA: TGTGCCAGTAGTATGGATTTAGGACAGCAAGAGACCCAGTACTTC; CDR3: CASSMDLGQQETQYF
size: .; V: TRBV24-1; D: TRBD2; J: TRBJ2-2; DNA: TGTGCCACCAGTGATTCCGGGACTACTAGGACCGGGGAGCTGTTTTTT; CDR3: CATSDSGTTRTGELFF
size: few; V: TRBV30; D: .; J: TRBJ2-6; DNA: TGTGCCTGGACCAGAAGGAGGGGCTCTGGGGCCAACGTCCTGACTTTC; CDR3: CAWTRRRGSGANVLTF
size: .; V: TRBV7-9; D: .; J: TRBJ1-5; DNA: TGTGCCAGCAGCTCGCTACCCCCCGGGGAGGGTAATCAGCCCCAGCATTTT; CDR3: CASSSLPPGEGNQPQHF
size: .; V: TRBV25-1; D: .; J: TRBJ2-7; DNA: TGTGCCAGCACGCCAGATAACTACGAGCAGTACTTC; CDR3: CASTPDNYEQYF
size: .; V: TRBV3-1/TRBV3-2; D: .; J: TRBJ2-2; DNA: TGTGCCAGCAGCCTAGCACCAACCGGGGAGCTGTTTTTT; CDR3: CASSLAPTGELFF
size: .; V: TRBV19; D: .; J: TRBJ1-5; DNA: TGTGCCAGTAGTATCCAGGGGAGCGGCGGGTATAGCAATCAGCCCCAGCATTTT; CDR3: CASSIQGSGGYSNQPQHF
size: .; V: TRBV28; D: .; J: TRBJ1-2; DNA: TGTGCCAGCAGTTTGGGCGGGGCTGCAGTCTATGGCTACACCTTC; CDR3: CASSLGGAAVYGYTF
size: .; V: TRBV9; D: .; J: TRBJ1-6; DNA: TGTGCCAGCAGCCCCCGGGGGGGGCCTCCCGAAGCATCACCCCTCCACTTT; CDR3: CASSPRGGPPEASPLHF
size: .; V: TRBV9; D: TRBD1; J: TRBJ1-6; DNA: TGTGCCAGCAGCGCCGGACAGGGAATTAGCTCCTATAATTCACCCCTCCACTTT; CDR3: CASSAGQGISSYNSPLHF
size: .; V: TRBV19; D: .; J: TRBJ1-6; DNA: TGTGCCAGTAGTATGCAGGATAATAATTCACCCCTCCACTTT; CDR3: CASSMQDNNSPLHF
size: .; V: TRBV5-1; D: .; J: TRBJ2-3; DNA: TGCGCCAGCAGAGATCCGGCAGAGGCAGATACGCAGTATTTT; CDR3: CASRDPAEADTQYF
size: .; V: TRBV6-2/TRBV6-3; D: TRBD2; J: TRBJ2-7; DNA: TGTGCCAGCAGCTTAGCGGGGGGCTCCTACGAGCAGTACTTC; CDR3: CASSLAGGSYEQYF
size: .; V: TRBV2; D: .; J: TRBJ2-7; DNA: TGTGCCAGCAGTGAGATAGTTACCTCTTACGAGCAGTACTTC; CDR3: CASSEIVTSYEQYF
size: .; V: TRBV4-1; D: TRBD1; J: TRBJ2-3; DNA: TGCGCCAGCAATCTCCGACAGGGACCAGATACGCAGTATTTT; CDR3: CASNLRQGPDTQYF
size: .; V: TRBV5-1; D: .; J: TRBJ1-3; DNA: TGCGCCAGCAGCTCAGGGTCTGGAAACACCATATATTTT; CDR3: CASSSGSGNTIYF
size: .; V: TRBV12-3/TRBV12-4; D: .; J: TRBJ2-7; DNA: TGTGCCAGCAGTTTTGGAGGGTCCTACGAGCAGTACTTC; CDR3: CASSFGGSYEQYF
size: .; V: TRBV6-1; D: TRBD2; J: TRBJ2-7; DNA: TGTGCCAGCAGTGACGGGACCGAAACGGGACTAGCGGGCTACGAGCAGTACTTC; CDR3: CASSDGTETGLAGYEQYF
size: few; V: TRBV7-2; D: TRBD1; J: TRBJ2-7; DNA: TGTGCCAGCAGCATACCATTCGGGACAGGCTACGAGCAGTACTTC; CDR3: CASSIPFGTGYEQYF
size: .; V: TRBV5-1; D: TRBD1; J: TRBJ2-5; DNA: TGCGCCAGCAGCCGGACAGGGTTGGGAGAGACCCAGTACTTC; CDR3: CASSRTGLGETQYF
size: .; V: TRBV9; D: TRBD2; J: TRBJ2-5; DNA: TGTGCCAGCAGCCCTCTGGGGGGGACGGGAGAGACCCAGTACTTC; CDR3: CASSPLGGTGETQYF
size: .; V: TRBV3-1/TRBV3-2; D: TRBD1; J: TRBJ2-5; DNA: TGTGCCAGCAGCCAATACGGGGACAGTAAAGAGACCCAGTACTTC; CDR3: CASSQYGDSKETQYF
size: .; V: TRBV6-1; D: .; J: TRBJ2-7; DNA: TGTGCCAGCAGTGAAGGGCCTTCCAACTCCTACGAGCAGTACTTC; CDR3: CASSEGPSNSYEQYF
size: .; V: TRBV29-1; D: TRBD1; J: TRBJ1-2; DNA: TGCAGCGTTTCGGGACAGGGGGCCTATGGCTACACCTTC; CDR3: CSVSGQGAYGYTF
size: .; V: TRBV11-3; D: .; J: TRBJ1-1; DNA: TGTGCCAGCAGCTTAGGGTTTGGGGCGAACACTGAAGCTTTCTTT; CDR3: CASSLGFGANTEAFF
size: .; V: TRBV28; D: TRBD1; J: TRBJ2-7; DNA: TGTGCCAGCAAAGGGACAGGGGGCTACGAGCAGTACTTC; CDR3: CASKGTGGYEQYF
size: .; V: TRBV5-4; D: .; J: TRBJ1-2; DNA: TGTGCCAGCAAAGATGGGAGGGGCTGGGGCTACACCTTC; CDR3: CASKDGRGWGYTF
size: .; V: TRBV4-2; D: TRBD2; J: TRBJ2-5; DNA: TGTGCCAGCAGCCTGGGACTAGCGGGAGCAGAGACCCAGTACTTC; CDR3: CASSLGLAGAETQYF
size: .; V: TRBV21-1; D: .; J: TRBJ1-5; DNA: TGTGCCAGCAGCAAGGGCCGGATTCATCAGCCCCAGCATTTT; CDR3: CASSKGRIHQPQHF
size: .; V: TRBV21-1; D: .; J: TRBJ1-1; DNA: TGTGCCAGCAGCACCGCTGGGGCAGGACATAGGAACACTGAAGCTTTCTTT; CDR3: CASSTAGAGHRNTEAFF
size: .; V: TRBV5-1; D: .; J: TRBJ2-2; DNA: TGCGCCAGCAGCTTGGATCTAGCGCCGAACACCGGGGAGCTGTTTTTT; CDR3: CASSLDLAPNTGELFF
size: .; V: TRBV19; D: .; J: TRBJ2-7; DNA: TGTGCCAGTAGTAGGGGAACATTCAGGGAACTCCTCTCCTACGAGCAGTACTTC; CDR3: CASSRGTFRELLSYEQYF